This T cell receptor beta chain was sequenced in a study of blood T cell repertoires in COVID-19 (TCRdb year 2020). Regarding the research as a whole: Collaborator samples came from the United States, Italy and Spain and covered acute and convalescent phases of COVID-19. The material from the prospective study consisted of cDNA or gDNA derived from T cells, B-cell-depleted T cells, or PBMCs. The dataset comprised deeply sampled blood TCRbeta repertoires from subjects exposed to, actively infected with, or recovered from COVID-19. A freely available public database, intended as a resource for researchers studying the immune response to SARS-CoV-2, is where the repertoires were released. Samples came from the ongoing ImmuneRACE study (first 160 participants) plus 1,254 subjects from 6 global collaborators. The sample metadata nearly always contained a de-identified subject ID, COVID-19 status, age in years and sex. Where HLA class I and class II types were available, the types were taken from metadata supplied by the sample provider, not from assay-based typing.

On the study overall, not on this receptor specifically: The amount of clinical and demographic metadata varied by source and participant and was provided uncurated.

One collaborating source in Seattle enrolled patients during active infection and followed them longitudinally through the course of disease. The collaborating institutions used their own protocols to collect whole blood in K2EDTA tubes. Collaborator samples were shipped for TCRbeta analysis as frozen whole blood, isolated PBMCs, or DNA extracted from either sample type. A note on this clone: Its antigen remains unidentified. The sample holds no much larger clone one base away, and base qualities are not on file.

TCRbeta CDR3 regions were amplified from genomic DNA using the immunoSEQ Assay, a bias-controlled multiplex PCR. The study's processing was this. Nucleated cell counts per sample were estimated from amplification of reference gene primers within the assay. To quantify the absolute abundance of each unique TCRbeta CDR3 rearrangement, sequence reads were collapsed and filtered. Productive Simpson clonality was computed per sample as the square root of Simpson's diversity index over productive rearrangements. Drawn from immuneACCESS, this table holds only the in-frame rearrangements with V and J called that TCRdb kept. Clones are partly lost; checked studies trace under half to an unresolved V gene and leave the rest unexplained. For V, J and clone size, that table is used; D and trimming come from the DNA. The sample table shows 100,000 to 150,000 clones, and about 74% are seen once. The leading ten clones occupy approximately 5.9% of the sample.

This TCR derives from a man older than 75 with COVID-19, enrolled during active disease. Sequenced: peripheral blood.

CDR3 region: CASSYAPRTGGLSGYTF. The bases read TGTGCCAGCAGTTATGCCCCCAGGACAGGAGGATTGTCTGGCTACACCTTC. Here the chain combines TRBV6-2 or TRBV6-3 and TRBJ1-2; 7 bases in between match TRBD1. From the cysteine through the phenylalanine, the CDR3 covers 17 amino acids. The read is trimmed to its CDR3 DNA, 51 bases read in frame from base 1. The germline V gene yields MNHEY for CDR1 and SVGEGT for CDR2. V is pruned by 3 bases and J by 7 bases, leaving 17 bases of the junction without a gene match.